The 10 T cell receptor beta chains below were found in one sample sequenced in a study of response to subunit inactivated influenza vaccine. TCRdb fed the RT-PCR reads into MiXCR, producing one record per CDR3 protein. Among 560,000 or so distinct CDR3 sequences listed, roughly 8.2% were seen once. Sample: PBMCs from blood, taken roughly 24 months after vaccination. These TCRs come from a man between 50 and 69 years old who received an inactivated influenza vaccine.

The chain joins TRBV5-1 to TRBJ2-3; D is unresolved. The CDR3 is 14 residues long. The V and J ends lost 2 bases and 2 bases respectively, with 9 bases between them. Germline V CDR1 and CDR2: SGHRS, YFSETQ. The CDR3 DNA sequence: TGCGCCAGCAGCTTTTACGAGGTCACAGATACGCAGTATTTT. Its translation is CASSFYEVTDTQYF.

The CDR3 region has the DNA TGTGCCAGCAGCTTTATGGGACCGAACACCGGGGAGCTGTTTTTT. This codes for CASSFMGPNTGELFF. This chain joins TRBV5-8 and TRBJ2-2; TRBD1 or TRBD2 may be the D gene (5 bases each). The V gene's germline CDR1 is SGHTS and CDR2 YDEGEE. V was clipped by 2 bases and J by 0 bases, with 8 bases between them. This CDR3 has 15 amino acids.

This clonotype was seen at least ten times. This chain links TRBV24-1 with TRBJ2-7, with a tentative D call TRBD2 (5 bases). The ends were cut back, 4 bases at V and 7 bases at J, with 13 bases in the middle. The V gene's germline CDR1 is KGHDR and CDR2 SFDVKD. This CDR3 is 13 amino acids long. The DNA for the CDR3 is TGTGCCACCAGTGACAGGTATTCGGGGGAGCAGTACTTC. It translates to CATSDRYSGEQYF.

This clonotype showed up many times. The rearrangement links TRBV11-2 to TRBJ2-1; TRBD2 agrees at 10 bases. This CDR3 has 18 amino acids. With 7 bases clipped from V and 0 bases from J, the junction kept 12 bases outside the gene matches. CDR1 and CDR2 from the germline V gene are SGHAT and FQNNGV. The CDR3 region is CASNYLAGVTSSYNEQFF. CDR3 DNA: TGTGCCAGCAACTATCTAGCGGGGGTAACGAGCTCCTACAATGAGCAGTTCTTC.

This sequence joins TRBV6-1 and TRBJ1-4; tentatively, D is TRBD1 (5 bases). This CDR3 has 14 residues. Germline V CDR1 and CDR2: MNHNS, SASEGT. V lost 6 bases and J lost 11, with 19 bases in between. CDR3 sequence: CASRTRGGLDKLFF. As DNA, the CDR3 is TGTGCCAGCAGGACCCGGGGCGGGTTGGACAAACTGTTTTTT.

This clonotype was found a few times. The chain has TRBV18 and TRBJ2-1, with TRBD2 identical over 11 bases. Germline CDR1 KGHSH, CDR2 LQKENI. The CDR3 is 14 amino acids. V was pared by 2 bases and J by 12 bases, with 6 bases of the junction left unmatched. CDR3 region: CASSPTSGRTAQFF. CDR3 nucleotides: TGTGCCAGCTCACCAACTAGCGGGAGAACGGCGCAGTTCTTC.

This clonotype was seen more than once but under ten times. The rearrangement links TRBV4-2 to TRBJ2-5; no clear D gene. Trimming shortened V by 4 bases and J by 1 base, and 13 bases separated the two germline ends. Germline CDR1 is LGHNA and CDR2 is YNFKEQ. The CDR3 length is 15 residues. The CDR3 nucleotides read TGTGCCAGCAGCCCGACCTTAAGACGCCAAGAGACCCAGTACTTC. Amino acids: CASSPTLRRQETQYF.

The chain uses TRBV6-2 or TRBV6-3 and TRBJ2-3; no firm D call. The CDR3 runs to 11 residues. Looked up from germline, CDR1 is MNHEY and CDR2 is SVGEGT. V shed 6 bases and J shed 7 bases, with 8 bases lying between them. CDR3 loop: CASSLSYTQYF. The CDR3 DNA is TGTGCCAGCAGCCTTTCTTATACGCAGTATTTT.

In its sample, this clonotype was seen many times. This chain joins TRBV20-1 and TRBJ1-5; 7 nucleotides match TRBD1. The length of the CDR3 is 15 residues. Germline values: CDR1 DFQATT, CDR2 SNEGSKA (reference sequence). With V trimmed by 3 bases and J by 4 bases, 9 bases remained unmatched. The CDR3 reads CSARETGSFNQPQHF. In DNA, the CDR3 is TGCAGTGCTAGGGAGACAGGGTCTTTTAATCAGCCCCAGCATTTT.

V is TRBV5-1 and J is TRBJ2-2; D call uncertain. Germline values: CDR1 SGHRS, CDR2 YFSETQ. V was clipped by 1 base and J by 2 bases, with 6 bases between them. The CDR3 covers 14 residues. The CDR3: CASSLYVNTGELFF. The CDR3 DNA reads TGCGCCAGCAGCTTGTATGTAAACACCGGGGAGCTGTTTTTT.